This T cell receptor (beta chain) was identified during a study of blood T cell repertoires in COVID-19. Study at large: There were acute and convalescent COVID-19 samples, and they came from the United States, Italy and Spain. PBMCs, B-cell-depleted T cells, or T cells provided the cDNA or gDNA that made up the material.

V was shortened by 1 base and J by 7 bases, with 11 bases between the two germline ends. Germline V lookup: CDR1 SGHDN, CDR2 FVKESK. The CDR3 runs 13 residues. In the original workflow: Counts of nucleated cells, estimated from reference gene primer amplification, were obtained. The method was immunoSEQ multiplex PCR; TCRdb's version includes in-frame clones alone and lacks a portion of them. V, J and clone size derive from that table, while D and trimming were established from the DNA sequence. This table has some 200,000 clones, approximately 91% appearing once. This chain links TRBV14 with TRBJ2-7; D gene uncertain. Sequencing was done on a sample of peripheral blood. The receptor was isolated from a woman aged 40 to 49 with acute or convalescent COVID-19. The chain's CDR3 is CASSQGPSREQYV. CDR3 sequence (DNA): TGTGCCAGCAGCCAAGGCCCTTCTCGGGAGCAGTACGTC.